These T cell receptor beta chains were read from a single sample in a study of cytomegalovirus exposure and HLA in healthy donors. Profiling relied on immunoSEQ multiplex PCR, and the TCRdb table lists in-frame clones only, not all of them. The data contain tens of thousands of clones, roughly 78% of them singletons. The sequencing sample was made of PBMCs. The receptors come from a man between 18 and 29 years old in good health and CMV-seronegative. CDR3s include the opening cysteine and the closing phenylalanine or tryptophan. The D gene is left open where the match is weak. Not all rows give a size; the values are once, few, many and, for expanded clones, a class.

CDR3nt: TGTGCCAGCAGCTTGGCACTAGACCAAGAGACCCAGTACTTC
CDR3aa: CASSLALDQETQYF
d_gene: -
v_gene: TRBV5-4
abundance: -
j_gene: TRBJ2-5

CDR3nt: TGTGCCAGCAGCCGAGAGCGGGGCCTGAGCACAGATACGCAGTATTTT
CDR3aa: CASSRERGLSTDTQYF
d_gene: TRBD2
v_gene: TRBV4-2
abundance: -
j_gene: TRBJ2-3

CDR3nt: TGTGCCAGCAGTCCGGGACAGGTTTCCGAGCAGTACTTC
CDR3aa: CASSPGQVSEQYF
d_gene: TRBD1
v_gene: TRBV2
abundance: few
j_gene: TRBJ2-7

CDR3nt: TGTGCCAGCAGTATAGCGGGGGTTTCCGCGAACACCGGGGAGCTGTTTTTT
CDR3aa: CASSIAGVSANTGELFF
d_gene: TRBD2
v_gene: TRBV28
abundance: -
j_gene: TRBJ2-2

CDR3nt: TGTGCCAGCAGCCAAGAAGGACAGGGGGGAAACACCATATATTTT
CDR3aa: CASSQEGQGGNTIYF
d_gene: TRBD1
v_gene: TRBV5-4
abundance: -
j_gene: TRBJ1-3

CDR3nt: TGTGCCAGCAACCAGGCGCAGGCCGGTTCCCCAAAATACTACGAGCAGTACTTC
CDR3aa: CASNQAQAGSPKYYEQYF
d_gene: -
v_gene: TRBV5-8
abundance: -
j_gene: TRBJ2-7

CDR3nt: TGTGCCTGGAGGCGGGGACAGCGCTCTGGAAACACCATATATTTT
CDR3aa: CAWRRGQRSGNTIYF
d_gene: TRBD1
v_gene: TRBV30
abundance: few
j_gene: TRBJ1-3

CDR3nt: TGTGCCAGCAGCCAAAACGGATTAGGAGGCGATGAGCAGTTCTTC
CDR3aa: CASSQNGLGGDEQFF
d_gene: -
v_gene: TRBV4-2
abundance: once
j_gene: TRBJ2-1

CDR3nt: TGCGCCAGCAGCCAACTGACAGGGGGCTATGGCTACACCTTC
CDR3aa: CASSQLTGGYGYTF
d_gene: TRBD1
v_gene: TRBV4-1
abundance: few
j_gene: TRBJ1-2

CDR3nt: TGTGCCAGTAGTACCTACGGACTGAGCAATCAGCCCCAGCATTTT
CDR3aa: CASSTYGLSNQPQHF
d_gene: -
v_gene: TRBV19
abundance: -
j_gene: TRBJ1-5

CDR3nt: TGTGCCAGCAGTGAAGTAGTAGGGGGCAAGGAGACCCAGTACTTC
CDR3aa: CASSEVVGGKETQYF
d_gene: TRBD1
v_gene: TRBV2
abundance: -
j_gene: TRBJ2-5

CDR3nt: TGTGCCTGGATGTTAGCGGGGAAGACCCAGTACTTC
CDR3aa: CAWMLAGKTQYF
d_gene: TRBD2
v_gene: TRBV30
abundance: -
j_gene: TRBJ2-5

CDR3nt: TGTGCCACCTACAAAACAGGGGGAGCGATGAACACTGAAGCTTTCTTT
CDR3aa: CATYKTGGAMNTEAFF
d_gene: TRBD1
v_gene: TRBV19
abundance: few
j_gene: TRBJ1-1

CDR3nt: TGTGCCACCTACGGACACGACAGGGTCGCAAACATTCAGTACTTC
CDR3aa: CATYGHDRVANIQYF
d_gene: TRBD1
v_gene: TRBV6-6
abundance: -
j_gene: TRBJ2-4

CDR3nt: TGCAGTGTTATTAGTCCCAATGGCTACACCTTC
CDR3aa: CSVISPNGYTF
d_gene: -
v_gene: TRBV20-1
abundance: once
j_gene: TRBJ1-2

CDR3nt: TGTGCCAGCAGCTTGGCAGTCTGGGACAGTCAGGGCGAAGCTTTCTTT
CDR3aa: CASSLAVWDSQGEAFF
d_gene: TRBD1
v_gene: TRBV5-8
abundance: -
j_gene: TRBJ1-1

CDR3nt: TGTGCCAGCAGTTTAAATCCCTATTTCAGGGGGCGAGATGATTATGGCTACACCTTC
CDR3aa: CASSLNPYFRGRDDYGYTF
d_gene: TRBD1
v_gene: TRBV28
abundance: -
j_gene: TRBJ1-2

CDR3nt: TGTGCCAGCAGTTTTCACAGGGGCCTATCCGCAACTAATGAAAAACTGTTTTTT
CDR3aa: CASSFHRGLSATNEKLFF
d_gene: TRBD1
v_gene: TRBV28
abundance: -
j_gene: TRBJ1-4

CDR3nt: TGTGCCAGCAGTTCCGAGGGACAGGGTCCTTCCTACGAGCAGTACTTC
CDR3aa: CASSSEGQGPSYEQYF
d_gene: TRBD1
v_gene: TRBV27
abundance: -
j_gene: TRBJ2-7

CDR3nt: TGTGCCAGCAGTGATCCCCGTACAGGGGTCATTGAGCAGTTCTTC
CDR3aa: CASSDPRTGVIEQFF
d_gene: TRBD1
v_gene: TRBV6-1
abundance: -
j_gene: TRBJ2-1

CDR3nt: TGTGCCAGCAGTTACCAGGGGGCGGCTTACGAGCAGTACTTC
CDR3aa: CASSYQGAAYEQYF
d_gene: TRBD1
v_gene: TRBV6-6
abundance: -
j_gene: TRBJ2-7

CDR3nt: TGTGCCAGCAGTTACCCCCTGACAGGGTCTAATGAAAAACTGTTTTTT
CDR3aa: CASSYPLTGSNEKLFF
d_gene: TRBD1
v_gene: TRBV6-6
abundance: -
j_gene: TRBJ1-4

CDR3nt: TGTGCCAGCAGTGGTCACATGAACACCGGGGAGCTGTTTTTT
CDR3aa: CASSGHMNTGELFF
d_gene: -
v_gene: TRBV2
abundance: -
j_gene: TRBJ2-2

CDR3nt: TGTGCCAGTAGTACCCCTCGAGGAGCGGGAGTAAACGAGCAGTTCTTC
CDR3aa: CASSTPRGAGVNEQFF
d_gene: TRBD2
v_gene: TRBV19
abundance: -
j_gene: TRBJ2-1

CDR3nt: TGTGCCAGCAGCGTACCCCAGGGTGAAAAACTGTTTTTT
CDR3aa: CASSVPQGEKLFF
d_gene: -
v_gene: TRBV9
abundance: -
j_gene: TRBJ1-4

CDR3nt: TGTGCCAGCGAGGAGTCGGTAAACACTGAAGCTTTCTTT
CDR3aa: CASEESVNTEAFF
d_gene: -
v_gene: TRBV2
abundance: few
j_gene: TRBJ1-1

CDR3nt: TGTGCCAGCAGTTACGAGGACAGGAACACCGGGGAGCTGTTTTTT
CDR3aa: CASSYEDRNTGELFF
d_gene: -
v_gene: TRBV6-5
abundance: -
j_gene: TRBJ2-2

CDR3nt: TGTGCCAGCAGTTACCAGGGGCTTTGGACTGAAGCTTTCTTT
CDR3aa: CASSYQGLWTEAFF
d_gene: -
v_gene: TRBV27
abundance: -
j_gene: TRBJ1-1

CDR3nt: TGTGCCTGGAGTCAAGGACAGGGGTATCTTGAGCAGTTCTTC
CDR3aa: CAWSQGQGYLEQFF
d_gene: TRBD1
v_gene: TRBV30
abundance: once
j_gene: TRBJ2-1

CDR3nt: TGTGCCAGCAGTTCCCACCATAGCGGGTCCTACAATGAGCAGTTCTTC
CDR3aa: CASSSHHSGSYNEQFF
d_gene: TRBD2
v_gene: TRBV28
abundance: -
j_gene: TRBJ2-1

CDR3nt: TGCGCCAGCAGCCAAGCGGGAGTAAAACGAGGAAACACCATATATTTT
CDR3aa: CASSQAGVKRGNTIYF
d_gene: -
v_gene: TRBV4-3
abundance: -
j_gene: TRBJ1-3

CDR3nt: TGTGCCATCAGTGAACGGCAGGTTATCAATGAGCAGTTCTTC
CDR3aa: CAISERQVINEQFF
d_gene: -
v_gene: TRBV10-3
abundance: -
j_gene: TRBJ2-1

CDR3nt: TGTGCCAGTAAACCCTCAGAGGGCGGGAACACTGAAGCTTTCTTT
CDR3aa: CASKPSEGGNTEAFF
d_gene: -
v_gene: TRBV19
abundance: -
j_gene: TRBJ1-1

CDR3nt: TGCGCCAGCAGCTTGTTACCCGGGAGATACTATGGCTACACCTTC
CDR3aa: CASSLLPGRYYGYTF
d_gene: -
v_gene: TRBV5-1
abundance: -
j_gene: TRBJ1-2

CDR3nt: TGTGCTAGCAGCACCGGACACCGCACAGATACGCAGTATTTT
CDR3aa: CASSTGHRTDTQYF
d_gene: -
v_gene: TRBV7-7
abundance: -
j_gene: TRBJ2-3

CDR3nt: TGCAGTGCTAGTCGAGATACGCAGTATTTT
CDR3aa: CSASRDTQYF
d_gene: -
v_gene: TRBV20-1
abundance: few
j_gene: TRBJ2-3

CDR3nt: TGTGCCAGCAGTCCTCAGAGATTAACTACCTACGAGCAGTACTTC
CDR3aa: CASSPQRLTTYEQYF
d_gene: -
v_gene: TRBV28
abundance: -
j_gene: TRBJ2-7

CDR3nt: TGTGCCAGTTCTACGACAGGGGTGGCCAAAAACATTCAGTACTTC
CDR3aa: CASSTTGVAKNIQYF
d_gene: TRBD1
v_gene: TRBV6-5
abundance: -
j_gene: TRBJ2-4

CDR3nt: TGTGCCAGCAGCCAGGGACAGGGACACAACTATGGCTACACCTTC
CDR3aa: CASSQGQGHNYGYTF
d_gene: TRBD1
v_gene: TRBV14
abundance: once
j_gene: TRBJ1-2

CDR3nt: TGTGCCAGCAGCTCTACAGGGGACACTGAAGCTTTCTTT
CDR3aa: CASSSTGDTEAFF
d_gene: TRBD1
v_gene: TRBV27
abundance: few
j_gene: TRBJ1-1

CDR3nt: TGTGCCAGCTCAGCCACGGAGGGCTTAGGAGGAAACACCATATATTTT
CDR3aa: CASSATEGLGGNTIYF
d_gene: -
v_gene: TRBV18
abundance: -
j_gene: TRBJ1-3

CDR3nt: TGTGCCAGTACCCCAGCCTGGACAGGGTCCCCACCCCTCCACTTT
CDR3aa: CASTPAWTGSPPLHF
d_gene: TRBD1
v_gene: TRBV19
abundance: -
j_gene: TRBJ1-6

CDR3nt: TGTGCCAGCAGCTTGGCAGGGGTTGGAGATACGCAGTATTTT
CDR3aa: CASSLAGVGDTQYF
d_gene: -
v_gene: TRBV5-4
abundance: once
j_gene: TRBJ2-3

CDR3nt: TGCGCCAGCAGCTGGGACAGGGAAGTCTACGAGCAGTACTTC
CDR3aa: CASSWDREVYEQYF
d_gene: TRBD1
v_gene: TRBV5-1
abundance: -
j_gene: TRBJ2-7